Presented here are 30 T cell receptor beta chains from one specimen sequenced in a study of T cell repertoires in cytomegalovirus infection. Each CDR3 protein is one row after TCRdb ran MiXCR on the reads. The sample lists hundreds of thousands of distinct CDR3 sequences; about 30% were seen once. Antigens for these TCRs are unknown. The sequences come from cultured PBMCs, collected from culture after CMV antigen stimulation. The receptors were sampled from a human donor in good health (CMV status not recorded). Some clones in this sample may be carry-over from other donors' samples.

In this sample, this clonotype turned up a few times. The CDR3 DNA follows: TGTGCCAGTAGTAAGGTTAGCGGGATCCGCTACGAGCAGTACTTC. Protein product: CASSKVSGIRYEQYF. V gene TRBV19 combines with J gene TRBJ2-7; 8 bases align to TRBD2. The germline V gene has CDR1 LNHDA and CDR2 SQIVND (reference sequence). V dropped 4 bases and J dropped 3; count of bases not matched to a gene: 8. There are 15 residues in the CDR3.

This chain joins TRBV9 and TRBJ2-1, with D tentatively TRBD1 (5 bases). V dropped 6 bases and J dropped 1 base, with 17 bases sitting between them. This CDR3 has 16 amino acids. Germline V lookup: CDR1 SGDLS, CDR2 YYNGEE. CDR3 in DNA: TGTGCCAGCACCGATGTGGGAACAGGTTCCTACAATGAGCAGTTCTTC. It is translated as CASTDVGTGSYNEQFF.

This clonotype was detected only a few times. V gene TRBV6-5 combines with J gene TRBJ1-1; D remains ambiguous. CDR1 is MNHEY, CDR2 SVGAGI, per germline. This CDR3 comprises 13 residues. The V gene lost 7 bases and the J gene lost 3 bases, with 12 bases spanning the gap. The CDR3 region has the DNA TGTGCCAGCACCTCTGTAGCGGACACTGAAGCTTTCTTT. Its translation: CASTSVADTEAFF.

In its sample, this clonotype was seen many times. V is TRBV12-3 or TRBV12-4 and J is TRBJ1-1; maybe TRBD1 (5 bases). CDR3 length: 15 amino acids. Deletions cut 7 bases from V and 11 bases from J, with 26 bases between. CDR3 coding DNA: TGTGCCAGCACCCACGGGGGGGGGAGACCCACCGGGGCTTTCTTT. It yields the protein CASTHGGGRPTGAFF.

The chain uses TRBV4-1 and TRBJ2-5, with TRBD1 matching 8 bases. With V trimmed by 1 base and J by 7 bases, 14 bases remained unmatched. The CDR3 has 17 amino acids. Looked up from germline, CDR1 is MGHRA and CDR2 is YSYEKL. The CDR3 protein is CASSQVVVRQGRGTQYF. CDR3 coding DNA: TGCGCCAGCAGCCAAGTAGTTGTGAGACAGGGGCGAGGGACCCAGTACTTC.

The table lists this clonotype with a few counts. J is TRBJ1-2 and V is TRBV6-1; D is possibly TRBD1 (5 bases). Trimming took 5 bases from V and 6 from J, leaving 19 bases between them. CDR3 length equals 15 residues. Germline CDR1 reads MNHNS; CDR2 reads SASEGT. CDR3 nucleotides: TGTGCCAGCAGTTATTCCCCGACAGAGGGACATGGCTACACCTTC. It specifies CASSYSPTEGHGYTF.

The chain uses TRBV12-3 or TRBV12-4 and TRBJ2-6, with D perhaps TRBD2 (6 bases). The germline V and J ends were trimmed by 6 bases and 0 bases, with 27 bases remaining between them. CDR3 size: 21 residues. CDR3 DNA sequence: TGTGCCAGCAGCCACCCCCGTCGGGGGTTCCTCTCCAGCTCTGGGGCCAACGTCCTGACTTTC. Encoded protein: CASSHPRRGFLSSSGANVLTF.

The chain is built from TRBV20-1 and TRBJ1-1, with D unclear. CDR3 length equals 14 residues. Trimming cost V 0 bases and J 1 base, with 9 bases left between them. Per the germline V gene, CDR1 is DFQATT and CDR2 is SNEGSKA (reference sequence). The CDR3 nucleotides are TGCAGTGCTAGAGACCCGGCGGGGAACACTGAAGCTTTCTTT. As protein: CSARDPAGNTEAFF.

The chain links TRBV7-2 to TRBJ2-1; the D gene could be TRBD1 or TRBD2 (5 bases each). Deletions cut 6 bases from V and 10 bases from J, with 13 bases between. The CDR3 extends over 12 amino acids. Per the germline V gene, CDR1 is SGHTA and CDR2 is FQGNSA. CDR3 region: CASSQTAVEQFF. The CDR3 DNA sequence: TGTGCCAGCAGTCAGACAGCGGTCGAGCAGTTCTTC.

This chain connects TRBV4-1 to TRBJ1-1; D not resolved. Germline CDR1 MGHRA, CDR2 YSYEKL. Between the trimmed V and J ends, which lost 1 base and 2 bases, there was a span of 14 bases. The CDR3 extends over 16 amino acids. As DNA, the CDR3 is TGCGCCAGCAGCCAAGCTTCGGTCAACTTAAACACTGAAGCTTTCTTT. Translated, it gives CASSQASVNLNTEAFF.

Ten or more counts support this clonotype. The chain combines TRBV6-2 or TRBV6-3 with TRBJ2-7; D unresolved. This CDR3 contains 13 residues. CDR1 is MNHEY, CDR2 SVGEGT, per germline. With 4 bases removed from V and 2 bases from J, the gap between germline ends came to 9 bases. The CDR3 sequence: CASSSGRTYEQYF. DNA for the CDR3: TGTGCCAGCAGTTCCGGGCGTACCTACGAGCAGTACTTC.

This chain uses TRBV20-1 with TRBJ1-5, with D tentatively TRBD1 (5 bases). The V end lost 1 base, the J end lost 7 bases, and 17 bases lay between the germline ends. The CDR3 extends over 15 amino acids. Per the germline V gene, CDR1 is DFQATT and CDR2 is SNEGSKA (reference sequence). The CDR3 nucleotides read TGCAGTGCTAGAGTTCCACAGAGGGGAGAACAGCCCCAGCATTTT. It is translated as CSARVPQRGEQPQHF.

The V and J genes are TRBV11-2 and TRBJ1-3; no clear D. This CDR3 has 18 residues. Trimming stripped 3 bases from V and 0 bases from J, with 18 bases between. In germline, CDR1 is SGHAT, CDR2 FQNNGV. The CDR3, as DNA: TGTGCCAGCAGCTTTACCCTACAGTACGGACGCTCTGGAAACACCATATATTTT. It codes for CASSFTLQYGRSGNTIYF.

DNA of the CDR3: TGTGCCTGGAGTGCGGGGGACATCCAAGAGACCCAGTACTTC. Residues: CAWSAGDIQETQYF. The genes are TRBV30 and TRBJ2-5; D possibly uses TRBD1 or TRBD2 (6 bases each). Deletions cut 1 base from V and 1 base from J, with 10 bases between. Per the germline V gene, CDR1 is GTSNPN and CDR2 is SVGIG (reference sequence). This CDR3 comprises 14 residues.

This clonotype was observed a handful of times. The chain recombines TRBV7-9 with TRBJ2-1, with unresolved D. The V end lost 4 bases, the J end lost 8 bases, and 9 bases lay between the germline ends. CDR1 is SEHNR, CDR2 FQNEAQ, per germline (reference sequence). CDR3 length equals 12 residues. The CDR3 coding sequence is TGTGCCAGCAGCTCGCCCAATGATGAGCAGTTCTTC. This encodes CASSSPNDEQFF.

This clonotype was seen a handful of times. CDR3 protein: CASSETGGAYNEQFF. Here the CDR3 DNA reads TGTGCCAGCAGTGAGACAGGGGGGGCCTACAATGAGCAGTTCTTC. The chain is built from TRBV12-3 or TRBV12-4 and TRBJ2-1; 9 bases are shared with TRBD1. This CDR3 has 15 amino acids. Germline trimming cut 5 bases from V and 2 bases from J; bases unmatched to any gene: 4.

This clonotype was counted a few times. J is TRBJ1-5 and V is TRBV28; the D is unclear. CDR3 length equals 12 residues. V gave up 2 bases and J gave up 7 bases, with 6 bases separating them. Germline V gene sequence: CDR1 MDHEN, CDR2 SYDVKM. Here the CDR3 DNA reads TGTGCCAGCAGTTTAATCGGACAGCCCCAGCATTTT. It translates to CASSLIGQPQHF.

This clonotype has at least ten counts. The chain couples TRBV7-6 to TRBJ1-5, with a possible D match to TRBD1 (5 bases). Germline assignment: CDR1 SGHVS and CDR2 FNYEAQ. The CDR3 runs 14 residues. Trimming shortened V by 4 bases and J by 3 bases, and 10 bases separated the two germline ends. The DNA for the CDR3 is TGTGCCAGCAGCTGGGGGGGGGTCAATCAGCCCCAGCATTTT. Encoded protein: CASSWGGVNQPQHF.

The sample holds many counts of this clonotype. The V and J genes are TRBV2 and TRBJ2-3, with D perhaps matching TRBD1 (6 bases). Germline V gene data show CDR1 as SNHLY and CDR2 as FYNNEI. This CDR3 spans 15 amino acids. Trimming stripped 4 bases from V and 0 bases from J, with 11 bases between. CDR3 in DNA: TGTGCCAGCAGTGCAGGGACATTAAGCACAGATACGCAGTATTTT. Residues: CASSAGTLSTDTQYF.

This clonotype was seen repeatedly, ten times or more. This chain uses TRBV7-6 with TRBJ2-5, with 8 nucleotides matching TRBD2. J was trimmed by 3 bases and V by 4 bases; bases with no gene match: 10. This CDR3 is built from 16 residues. Germline V gene data show CDR1 as SGHVS and CDR2 as FNYEAQ. The chain's CDR3 is CASSSVSGTKEETQYF. The CDR3 bases are TGTGCCAGCAGCTCTGTTAGCGGGACCAAGGAAGAGACCCAGTACTTC. Combining the CDR3 with reference TRBV7-6 and TRBJ2-5 gives the whole variable domain GAGVSQSPRYKVTKRGQDVALRCDPISGHVSLYWYRQALGQGPEFLTYFNYEAQQDKSGLPNDRFSAERPEGSISTLTIQRTEQRDSAMYRCASSSVSGTKEETQYFGPGTRLLVL.

This sequence joins TRBV29-1 and TRBJ2-1, with 8 bases fitting TRBD2. The CDR3 consists of 14 residues. Trimming cost V 3 bases and J 5 bases; bases outside gene matches: 6. Germline assignment: CDR1 SQVTM and CDR2 ANQGSEA. This CDR3 is CSVDFQRGNNEQFF. In nucleotides, the CDR3 is TGCAGCGTTGATTTCCAGCGGGGGAACAATGAGCAGTTCTTC.

This clonotype came up many times. This chain uses TRBV28 with TRBJ2-3, with 10 bases matching TRBD1. Looked up from germline, CDR1 is MDHEN and CDR2 is SYDVKM. This CDR3 contains 16 residues. V trimming: 5 bases; J trimming: 8 bases; junction bases outside the gene matches: 13. The CDR3 spells CASSLSGTGVAGTQYF. The CDR3 bases are TGTGCCAGCAGTCTCTCCGGGACAGGGGTGGCAGGTACGCAGTATTTT.

This clonotype has at least ten counts. V usage is TRBV11-2 and J usage is TRBJ2-3, with TRBD2 as a possible D gene (6 bases). Germline values: CDR1 SGHAT, CDR2 FQNNGV. The V end was cut by 4 bases, the J end by 2 bases, with 13 bases between. The CDR3 is 15 amino acids. CDR3 residues: CASSSGTVHTDTQYF. In nucleotides, the CDR3 is TGTGCCAGCAGCTCCGGGACTGTTCACACAGATACGCAGTATTTT.

This clonotype was observed at least ten times. The chain uses TRBV6-6 and TRBJ2-2, with TRBD2 as a possible D gene (5 bases). The CDR3 contains 12 residues. The V gene's germline CDR1 is MNHNY and CDR2 SVGAGI (reference sequence). Trimming removed 10 bases at V and 5 bases at J, with 11 bases between. Here the CDR3 DNA reads TGTGCCACCCGCCGGGGAACCGGGGAGCTGTTTTTT. It yields the protein CATRRGTGELFF.

The table lists this clonotype with a few counts. The rearrangement joins TRBV12-3 or TRBV12-4 to TRBJ1-2, with D unclear. The CDR3 length is 13 residues. Trimming stripped 2 bases from V and 8 bases from J, with 12 bases between. This chain's CDR3 is CASSLREEGGYTF. The CDR3 coding sequence is TGTGCCAGCAGTTTAAGGGAGGAAGGAGGCTACACCTTC.

This clonotype showed up just a few times. V usage is TRBV7-9 and J usage is TRBJ1-1; D remains unclear. Germline V gene sequence: CDR1 SEHNR, CDR2 FQNEAQ (reference sequence). Trimming removed 5 bases from V and 0 bases from J, with 19 bases in between. The CDR3 consists of 17 residues. As DNA, the CDR3 is TGTGCCAGCAGCCCAGAGGACCCCTTCCCCGTGAACACTGAAGCTTTCTTT. This gives the protein CASSPEDPFPVNTEAFF.

This clonotype was seen only a few times. V is TRBV12-3 or TRBV12-4 and J is TRBJ1-6; 7 nucleotides align to TRBD1. The CDR3 has 15 amino acids. Germline trimming cut 6 bases from V and 10 bases from J; bases unmatched to any gene: 12. CDR3 in DNA: TGTGCCAGCAGCCGAGACAGGGTGGTAGGGTCACCCCTCCACTTT. This codes for CASSRDRVVGSPLHF.

The rearrangement links TRBV4-1 to TRBJ2-6, with 7 bases lining up with TRBD2. The CDR3 is made up of 17 amino acids. The germline V gene encodes CDR1 MGHRA and CDR2 YSYEKL. V dropped 1 base and J dropped 13; count of bases not matched to a gene: 16. CDR3 protein: CASSQGNNGGDRRVLTF. DNA of the CDR3: TGCGCCAGCAGCCAAGGAAACAATGGGGGGGACCGCCGGGTCCTGACTTTC.

This clonotype has only a few counts. The V and J genes are TRBV28 and TRBJ1-2; D might be TRBD1 (6 bases). CDR1 is MDHEN and CDR2 is SYDVKM in the germline V gene. Trimming removed 10 bases at V and 6 bases at J, with 21 bases between. The CDR3 runs to 14 residues. This chain's CDR3 is CATGGPVTTDGYTF. DNA for the CDR3: TGTGCCACTGGGGGGCCTGTGACGACCGATGGCTACACCTTC.

The J gene is TRBJ1-5, the V gene TRBV12-3 or TRBV12-4; D ambiguous. V lost 1 base and J lost 7, with 14 bases in between. The CDR3 loop spans 15 amino acids. DNA for the CDR3: TGTGCCAGCAGTTTAGAAGGGTTCGAGGCGCAGCCCCAGCATTTT. Amino acids: CASSLEGFEAQPQHF.